Listed below are T cell receptor beta chains from one sample, sequenced in a study of read filtering for tumor transcriptome and immune sequencing. TCRdb processed the reads anew with MiXCR; each CDR3 protein has one entry. The sample holds some 40,000 distinct CDR3 sequences, roughly an eighth seen once. Source material: a population of CD138-negative cells sorted from bone marrow. The receptors originated from a donor aged 40 or older with multiple myeloma. Each CDR3 is given with its conserved first and last residue. D genes are given only for firm matches. Clone size is given for some rows only: seen once, a few or many times, or a class if the clone is expanded.

many | . | TRBJ2-1 | TRBV29-1 | TGCAGCGTTGTACTAGAAGTCGGTGAGCAGTTCTTC | CSVVLEVGEQFF
many | . | TRBJ1-1 | TRBV5-6 | TGTGCCAGCAGCTCTGAACATAGGGGCCCTGAAGCTTTCTTT | CASSSEHRGPEAFF
many | . | TRBJ2-5 | TRBV20-1 | TGCAGTGCTAGGGAACACGGGACATTGGAAGAGACCCAGTACTTC | CSAREHGTLEETQYF
many | TRBD2 | TRBJ2-5 | TRBV19 | TGTGCCAGTAGTATTGGACTAGCGGCCCAAGAGACCCAGTACTTC | CASSIGLAAQETQYF
many | . | TRBJ1-5 | TRBV7-9 | TGTGCCAGCAGCTTAAAGGGCAATCAGCCCCAGCATTTT | CASSLKGNQPQHF
medium-sized | TRBD2 | TRBJ2-1 | TRBV7-3 | TGTGCCAGCAGCTTAGGTCGCGGGGGGAGTAATGAGCAGTTCTTC | CASSLGRGGSNEQFF
. | . | TRBJ2-1 | TRBV20-1 | TGCAGTGCTTTCGGGAGTTATCCGCAGTTCTTC | CSAFGSYPQFF
many | TRBD2 | TRBJ2-5 | TRBV11-2 | TGTGCCAGCAGCTTCGGGACTACCATGCAACAAGAGACCCAGTACTTC | CASSFGTTMQQETQYF
many | . | TRBJ2-7 | TRBV29-1 | TGCAGCGTTTCCAGGGGGGACTACGAGCAGTACTTC | CSVSRGDYEQYF
. | . | TRBJ1-1 | TRBV12-3/TRBV12-4 | TGTGCCAGCAGATTAGGAGCCGGCTGGAACACTGAAGCTTCCTTT | CASRLGAGWNTEASF
many | TRBD1 | TRBJ2-3 | TRBV11-2 | TGTGCCAGCAGCTTAGAAGTAGACAGGGGGCAAAAAGATACGCAGTATTTT | CASSLEVDRGQKDTQYF
many | . | TRBJ1-2 | TRBV7-9 | TGTGCCAGCAGCCCAGCCAATTCCTATGGCTACACCTTC | CASSPANSYGYTF
many | . | TRBJ2-6 | TRBV19 | TGTGCCAGTAGTAGTACTAGTCTTCCCTTCCTGTACTCTGGGGCCAACGTCCTGACTTTC | CASSSTSLPFLYSGANVLTF
many | . | TRBJ2-7 | TRBV14 | TGTGCCAGCAGCCAAAGACCCTCAGGCGGGGTAGGGACCTACGAGCAGTACTTC | CASSQRPSGGVGTYEQYF
many | . | TRBJ2-1 | TRBV20-1 | TGCAGTGCTAGAGGTAGGGGACGGAATGAGCAGTTCTTC | CSARGRGRNEQFF
. | TRBD1 | TRBJ2-7 | TRBV27 | TGTGCCAGCAGTTTATCGGGACAGGGTTCCTACGAGCGGTACTTC | CASSLSGQGSYERYF
many | TRBD1 | TRBJ2-7 | TRBV5-1 | TGCGCCAGCAGCTTGTCCGGACAGGGACCCTACGAGCAGTACTTC | CASSLSGQGPYEQYF
. | . | TRBJ1-1 | TRBV5-1 | TGCGCCAGCAGCTTGGGGGACACAACATCTGAAGCTTTCTTT | CASSLGDTTSEAFF
many | . | TRBJ2-4 | TRBV7-9 | TGTGCCAGCAGCCAATTCACAGGGCTGAAAAACATTCAGTACTTC | CASSQFTGLKNIQYF
many | . | TRBJ2-1 | TRBV29-1 | TGCAGCGTTGGGCCGAGGACCTACAATGAGCAGTTCTTC | CSVGPRTYNEQFF
many | TRBD2 | TRBJ2-1 | TRBV11-3 | TGTGCCAGCAGCGCCGGGACTAGCGGGCACCGCAATGAGCAGTTCTTC | CASSAGTSGHRNEQFF
many | TRBD1 | TRBJ1-6 | TRBV6-5 | TGTGCCAGCAGGATGGTTTCGGGACAGTATAATTCACCCCTCCACTTT | CASRMVSGQYNSPLHF
many | . | TRBJ2-7 | TRBV5-1 | TGCGCCAGCATGTATGGGGGCTCCTACGAGCAGTACTTC | CASMYGGSYEQYF
few | . | TRBJ1-5 | TRBV10-3 | TGTGCCATCAGTGAAGCAGTTTTGGGGCAGCCCCAGCATTTT | CAISEAVLGQPQHF
many | TRBD1 | TRBJ2-7 | TRBV12-3/TRBV12-4 | TGTGCCAGCAGAACGGGACAGGGAGGCTACGAGCAGTACTTC | CASRTGQGGYEQYF
. | . | TRBJ1-1 | TRBV3-1 | TGTGCCAGCAGCCAGGGTGGCGCCGACACTGATGCTTTCTTT | CASSQGGADTDAFF
few | . | TRBJ2-5 | TRBV7-6 | TGTGCCAGCAGCCCAAAAGGCCGGGTCGGGGAGACCCAGTACTTC | CASSPKGRVGETQYF
many | TRBD1 | TRBJ2-5 | TRBV7-9 | TGTGCCAGCAGCCGGGGACAGACATTACAAGAGACCCAGTACTTC | CASSRGQTLQETQYF
. | TRBD2 | TRBJ2-1 | TRBV6-5 | TGTGCCAGCAGCCCTGTCGGACTAGCGGGGATAGATGAGCAGTCTTTC | CASSPVGLAGIDEQSF
many | . | TRBJ2-2 | TRBV7-2 | TGTGCCAGCAGCCCACGTGGGGACGGCGGGGAGCTGTTTTTT | CASSPRGDGGELFF
many | . | TRBJ2-1 | TRBV5-1 | TGCGCCAGCAGCACCGACCACGGCACCTACAATGAGCAGTTCTTC | CASSTDHGTYNEQFF
many | TRBD2 | TRBJ2-7 | TRBV20-1 | TGCAGTGCCCGGACTAGCGGGAGATACGAGCAGTACTTC | CSARTSGRYEQYF
. | . | TRBJ2-7 | TRBV5-4 | TGTGCCGGCAGCCCCCAGGGATCCTACGAGCAGTACTTC | CAGSPQGSYEQYF
many | . | TRBJ2-7 | TRBV28 | TGTGCCAGCAGCCTTCAGGGATACTACGAGCAGTACTTC | CASSLQGYYEQYF
many | . | TRBJ2-7 | TRBV5-4 | . | CASSQVGTGSYEQCF
many | . | TRBJ1-2 | TRBV15 | TGTGCCACCAGCAGAGCAGAAGAAGGCTACACCTTC | CATSRAEEGYTF
many | . | TRBJ2-3 | TRBV11-2 | TGTGCCAGCAGCTTAGTACCGGGGCAAGATACGCAGTATTTT | CASSLVPGQDTQYF
many | . | TRBJ1-2 | TRBV29-1 | TGCAGCGTTAGTCTAGGCCAGGGAGACTATGGCTACACCTTC | CSVSLGQGDYGYTF
few | TRBD2 | TRBJ2-1 | TRBV6-5 | TGTGCCTGCAGTACCCTCACGGGACTAGGCTCCTTCAATGAGCAGTTCTTC | CACSTLTGLGSFNEQFF
many | . | TRBJ1-1 | TRBV5-1 | TGCGCCAGCAGCCTGACCGTATCGGCGGAATGGAACACTGAAGCTTTCTTT | CASSLTVSAEWNTEAFF
. | . | TRBJ1-1 | TRBV29-1 | TGCAGCGTTCGGGGACCAACTGCCGAAGCTTTCTTT | CSVRGPTAEAFF
few | TRBD1 | TRBJ2-3 | TRBV10-3 | TGTGCCATCAGTCAGGGGGTTGGCACAGATACGCAGTATTTT | CAISQGVGTDTQYF
. | . | TRBJ1-5 | TRBV12-2 | TGTGCAAGACGCCATCAGGGGCAGGATAGCAGTCAGCCCCAGCATTTT | CARRHQGQDSSQPQHF
many | TRBD1 | TRBJ2-1 | TRBV29-1 | TGCAGCGTTGAAGACTTTGTGACAGGGGTTAACAATGAGCAGTTCTTC | CSVEDFVTGVNNEQFF
many | TRBD1 | TRBJ1-5 | TRBV7-2 | TGTGCCAGCAGTCGTGGACAGGCTAGCAATCAGCCCCAGCATTTT | CASSRGQASNQPQHF
medium-sized | . | TRBJ2-1 | TRBV11-2 | TGTGCCAGCAGCTTAGGGATGGGGTACAATGAGCAGTTCTTC | CASSLGMGYNEQFF
few | TRBD2 | TRBJ2-5 | TRBV6-2/TRBV6-3 | TGTGCCATCAAGGGACTAGCAGAGACCCAGTACTTC | CAIKGLAETQYF
many | TRBD1 | TRBJ2-1 | TRBV20-1 | TGCAGTGCTAGTACTACGACAGGGGGCAATGAGCAGTTCTTC | CSASTTTGGNEQFF
many | . | TRBJ1-4 | TRBV6-5 | TGTGCCAGCAGCCTCGCGGGGTGGCCTGAGGAAAAACTGTTTTTT | CASSLAGWPEEKLFF
. | . | TRBJ2-7 | TRBV28 | TGTGCCAGCAGTTCCGTATCCGGTTCGGACGAGCAGTACTTC | CASSSVSGSDEQYF
few | TRBD1 | TRBJ2-3 | TRBV4-1 | TGCGCCAGCAGCCGGGGACAGGTGAGCAACCAGCCCCAGTATTTT | CASSRGQVSNQPQYF
many | . | TRBJ2-2 | TRBV7-9 | TGTGCCAGCAGCTTAGCCGGGACCGGGGAGCTGTTTTTT | CASSLAGTGELFF
many | . | TRBJ2-5 | TRBV7-6 | TGTGCCAGCAGCCCTCGGCCCACCCAAGAGACCCAGTACTTC | CASSPRPTQETQYF
many | . | TRBJ1-1 | TRBV6-6 | TGTGCCAGCAGTTACACAGGGAAGACTGAAGCTTTCTTT | CASSYTGKTEAFF
many | TRBD1 | TRBJ2-1 | TRBV5-1 | TGCGCCAGCAGACCCGGGACAGGGGGCAATGAGCAGTTCTTC | CASRPGTGGNEQFF